The 18 T cell receptor beta chains below were found in one sample sequenced in a study of regulatory T cells in long-lasting Graves disease. Time point specified: newly diagnosed GD, antithyroid drugs for less than 3 months. RNA isolated from PBMCs was used to make the TCR library. Both iRepertoire HTBI primers and Arm-PCR of CDR3 regions were used to build the TCR beta libraries. One entry per CDR3 protein, called by TCRdb with MiXCR from the multiplex PCR reads. The profile shows roughly 510,000 distinct CDR3 sequences, approximately 16% of them singletons. These data were also reused for a study on T cells in Graves' hyperthyroidism and ophthalmopathy.

The specimen comprised peripheral blood mononuclear cells (PBMCs), sampled at new diagnosis, from a patient treated with antithyroid drugs. Receptors originate from a young man with Graves disease.

Worth noting for this clonotype: Possible read error: a much larger clone is one base away. The chain combines TRBV7-9 with TRBJ2-1; 8 nucleotides line up with TRBD1. Per germline, CDR1 SEHNR and CDR2 FQNEAQ (reference sequence). CDR3 length equals 15 residues. This CDR3 is CASSPDRATYDEQFF. CDR3 sequence (DNA): TGTGCCAGCAGCCCGGACAGGGCGACCTACGATGAGCAGTTCTTC.

This clonotype was observed a handful of times. The J gene is TRBJ2-2, the V gene TRBV28, with D unresolved. Per germline, CDR1 MDHEN and CDR2 SYDVKM. The CDR3 is 18 residues long. The V end was cut by 4 bases, the J end by 0 bases, with 18 bases between. CDR3 sequence reads: CASSSGRGRPPNTGELFF. For the CDR3, the DNA is TGTGCCAGCAGTTCCGGCAGAGGTCGGCCGCCGAACACCGGGGAGCTGTTTTTT. Looking up the rest from reference TRBV28 and TRBJ2-2 gives the full variable domain: DVKVTQSSRYLVKRTGEKVFLECVQDMDHENMFWYRQDPGLGLRLIYFSYDVKMKEKGDIPEGYSVSREKKERFSLILESASTNQTSMYLCASSSGRGRPPNTGELFFGEGSRLTVL.

This clonotype was detected a few times. This clone may be a read error of a much larger clone one base away. The chain combines TRBV12-3 or TRBV12-4 with TRBJ2-7; D is perhaps TRBD2 (5 bases). The length of the CDR3 is 13 residues. The germline V and J ends were trimmed by 7 bases and 9 bases, with 19 bases remaining between them. CDR3 in amino acids: CASISSREGGQYF. In DNA form, the CDR3 reads TGTGCCAGCATTTCGTCCCGGGAAGGTGGGCAGTACTTC.

Remarks on this clonotype: This may be a read error: a much more frequent sequence differs by one nucleotide. V and J are TRBV2 and TRBJ2-1; TRBD2 agrees at 8 bases. V lost 6 bases, J lost 7 bases, and 11 bases stayed unmatched. The germline V gene has CDR1 SNHLY and CDR2 FYNNEI. CDR3 length: 15 amino acids. The CDR3 DNA sequence: TGTGCCAGCAGCTGTGAGCGGGAGTTATTAAATGAGCAGTTCTTC. The encoded protein is CASSCERELLNEQFF.

CDR3 DNA sequence: TGTGCCAGCACCGTAAGACCGGGGGTTGAGCAGTTCTTC. Protein product: CASTVRPGVEQFF. The chain recombines TRBV7-9 with TRBJ2-1; D perhaps matches TRBD2 (6 bases). CDR1 is SEHNR and CDR2 is FQNEAQ in the germline V gene (reference sequence). CDR3 length equals 13 residues. Trimming left V 7 bases short and J 9 bases short, with 16 bases between.

This clonotype was detected ten times or more. V usage is TRBV30 and J usage is TRBJ1-1; 8 nucleotides line up with TRBD1. The CDR3 length is 13 residues. Germline-derived CDR1 and CDR2 are GTSNPN and SVGIG (reference sequence). V lost 5 bases to trimming and J lost 1 base; unmatched junction nucleotides: 3. The CDR3 DNA sequence: TGTGCCTGGCAACAGGGGGGGAACACTGAAGCTTTCTTT. Protein sequence: CAWQQGGNTEAFF.

The sample holds a few counts of this clonotype. The V and J genes are TRBV7-2 and TRBJ2-7; 8 nucleotides match TRBD2. The germline CDR1 and CDR2 sequences are SGHTA and FQGNSA. V shed 2 bases, J shed 4 bases, and the junction held 7 bases outside the gene matches. CDR3 length: 15 residues. CDR3 sequence (DNA): TGTGCCAGCAGCTTACGGGAGGGGAGGGGATACGAGCAGTACTTC. Translating it yields CASSLREGRGYEQYF.

This rearrangement joins TRBV20-1 to TRBJ2-1; 10 nucleotides line up with TRBD2. Germline V CDR1 and CDR2: DFQATT, SNEGSKA (reference sequence). Trimming took 5 bases from V and 0 from J; bases not matched to a gene: 7. The CDR3 consists of 16 residues. In DNA, the CDR3 is TGCAGTGCTGCCGGACTAGCGGAGAGCTCCTACAATGAGCAGTTCTTC. Translation gives CSAAGLAESSYNEQFF.

This clonotype was recorded at least ten times. The chain combines TRBV7-9 with TRBJ2-5; D is unresolved. CDR3 length equals 12 residues. CDR1 SEHNR and CDR2 FQNEAQ come from the germline V gene (reference sequence). Trimming shortened V by 3 bases and J by 5 bases, and 7 bases separated the two germline ends. The CDR3 DNA follows: TGTGCCAGCAGCTTTCAAGGGGAGACCCAGTACTTC. Translated, it gives CASSFQGETQYF.

The chain employs TRBV7-2 and TRBJ1-5; no definite D call. CDR1 SGHTA and CDR2 FQGNSA come from the germline V gene. V lost 4 bases and J 4 bases, leaving 8 bases between the germline ends. The CDR3 is made up of 13 amino acids. The CDR3 coding sequence is TGTGCCAGCAGCTGGAGTGAAAATCAGCCCCAGCATTTT. This codes for CASSWSENQPQHF.

In its sample, this clonotype was seen many times. V and J are TRBV29-1 and TRBJ2-7, with 9 positions matching TRBD2. This CDR3 is built from 13 residues. Germline loops: CDR1 SQVTM, CDR2 ANQGSEA. J lost 3 bases, V lost 4 bases, and 4 bases had no gene match. The CDR3 nucleotides read TGCAGCGTTGGGACTAGCGTCGGCTACGAGCAGTACTTC. Translation: CSVGTSVGYEQYF.

This clonotype showed up many times. The V and J genes are TRBV6-2 or TRBV6-3 and TRBJ2-7; D is perhaps TRBD2 (6 bases). Germline lookup yields CDR1 MNHEY and CDR2 SVGEGT. The CDR3 runs to 13 residues. V dropped 5 bases and J dropped 7 bases, with 15 bases sitting between them. CDR3 residues: CASSQRAPEEQYF. CDR3 nucleotide sequence: TGTGCCAGCAGTCAGCGGGCCCCTGAGGAGCAGTACTTC.

This clonotype was counted only a few times. The chain couples TRBV18 to TRBJ2-7; 14 bases are shared with TRBD2. The CDR3 spans 17 residues. The germline gives CDR1 KGHSH, CDR2 LQKENI. Trimming cost V 0 bases and J 3 bases; bases outside gene matches: 4. The CDR3 loop reads CASSPPGLAGESYEQYF. The CDR3 DNA follows: TGTGCCAGCTCACCACCGGGACTAGCGGGAGAGAGCTACGAGCAGTACTTC.

This clonotype has just a few counts. The chain uses TRBV5-1 and TRBJ1-1; 8 bases line up with TRBD1. CDR1 and CDR2 (germline): SGHRS, YFSETQ. The CDR3 extends over 14 amino acids. The junction had 4 bases not matched to a gene; V was cut back by 1 base and J by 5 bases. In nucleotides, the CDR3 is TGCGCCAGCAGCTTGAGGACAGGGAAGACTGAAGCTTTCTTT. It is translated as CASSLRTGKTEAFF. Full variable domain (missing parts from reference TRBV5-1 and TRBJ1-1): KAGVTQTPRYLIKTRGQQVTLSCSPISGHRSVSWYQQTPGQGLQFLFEYFSETQRNKGNFPGRFSGRQFSNSRSEMNVSTLELGDSALYLCASSLRTGKTEAFFGQGTRLTVV.

This clonotype was recorded a few times. The V call is TRBV28, the J call TRBJ2-1, with no clear D. Trimming removed 2 bases at V and 9 bases at J, with 8 bases between. The CDR3 consists of 12 residues. Germline CDR1 is MDHEN and CDR2 is SYDVKM. The CDR3 sequence is CASSLLHSEQFF. Written as DNA, the CDR3 is TGTGCCAGCAGTTTACTTCACAGTGAGCAGTTCTTC.

In its sample, this clonotype was seen a few times. The chain employs TRBV2 and TRBJ1-5; D unresolved. This CDR3 region has 13 residues. Trimming pared 6 bases from V and 4 bases from J, leaving 10 bases between. CDR1 is SNHLY, CDR2 FYNNEI, per germline. The CDR3 DNA follows: TGTGCCAGCAGAGCTTCAGTTAATCAGCCCCAGCATTTT. This encodes CASRASVNQPQHF.

This clonotype was seen at least ten times. The chain couples TRBV27 to TRBJ2-7, with 8 bases identical to TRBD1. The CDR3 extends over 16 amino acids. Germline V gives CDR1 MNHEY, CDR2 SMNVEV (reference sequence). The trim removed 0 bases at V and 1 base at J, leaving 5 bases unmatched. CDR3 nucleotide sequence: TGTGCCAGCAGTTTATCAGCCGGGACAGGTTCCTACGAGCAGTACTTC. Its protein product is CASSLSAGTGSYEQYF.

The genes are TRBV7-8 and TRBJ2-1, with 16 bases aligning to TRBD2. The CDR3 sequence is 16 residues long. Unmatched junction bases numbered 4, after V lost 2 bases and J lost 9 bases. Germline values: CDR1 SGHVS, CDR2 FQNEAQ. The DNA of the CDR3 is TGTGCCAGCAGCTTACAGGGACTAGCGGGAGGGATTGAGCAGTTCTTC. Translation: CASSLQGLAGGIEQFF.